This T cell receptor (beta chain) emerged from a study of CD8 T cells in ankylosing spondylitis. The V gene's germline CDR1 is KGHSH and CDR2 LQKENI. The CDR3 consists of 14 residues. TCRdb analysed the 5' RACE reads with MiXCR anew, one entry per CDR3 protein. The table lists about 420,000 distinct CDR3 sequences, around 20% of them singletons. Study results and limitations: Fewer than ten highly homologous variants made up a TCR beta motif that seemed to typify ankylosing spondylitis blood. Some motif variants had been reported before (in reactive arthritis synovial fluid and blood).

Points on this clonotype: The antigen is undetermined. One end of the junction varies from germline; a read error may be responsible.

The TCR was taken from a male donor with ankylosing spondylitis. Sequencing was done on a sample of blood, either unsorted or a sorted T cell fraction (not recorded which). J is TRBJ2-7 and V is TRBV18; no clear D gene. CDR3 nucleotides: TGTGCCAGCCCACCAACAACAGCCACCTACGAGCAGTACTTC. Amino acids: CASPPTTATYEQYF.